This entry is about one T cell receptor (beta chain). Its target is unknown. The sample belongs to a study of beta chain features in type 1 diabetes. Expressed TCRB transcripts were sequenced after all isolated RNA was converted to cDNA. The average read count of naive, central memory and regulatory T cell samples was approximately 4 million. The table came from immunoSEQ multiplex PCR; TCRdb's copy has only in-frame clones and leaves some out. The sample includes 500,000 to 850,000 clones, about 14% of them seen just once. Researchers reported sorting CD4+ naive, central memory, regulatory and stem cell-like memory cells via CD45RO/CCR7/CD25/CD127/CD95/CD27. Sorting gave populations that all exceeded 95% purity. Study-wide points: Type 1 diabetes patients had moderately but significantly shorter TCRB CDR3s in all four CD4+ subsets. Reduced insertions and increased deletions marked VDJ junctions in type 1 diabetes patients.

The sample taken for sequencing was naive CD4+ T cells from blood. This clonotype was sampled from a man aged 18 to 29 with type 1 diabetes.

The CDR3 nucleotides read TGTGCCAGCAGCTCGTACACGGGAAGAGGCGAGCAGTACTTC. Protein sequence: CASSSYTGRGEQYF. The J gene is TRBJ2-7, the V gene TRBV7-2, with a possible D match to TRBD2 (5 bases). The CDR3 is 14 amino acids. From germline, CDR1 is SGHTA and CDR2 FQGNSA. V lost 4 bases and J lost 6, with 16 bases in between. Complete variable domain (other parts from reference TRBV7-2 and TRBJ2-7): GAGVSQSPSNKVTEKGKDVELRCDPISGHTALYWYRQSLGQGLEFLIYFQGNSAPDKSGLPSDRFSAERTGGSVSTLTIQRTQQEDSAVYLCASSSYTGRGEQYFGPGTRLTVT.